This TCR beta chain was recovered during a study of beta chain features in type 1 diabetes. Across the whole study: Examination spanned approximately 110 million sorted cells from all samples.

Expressed TCRB transcripts were sequenced because the isolated RNA had all been reverse transcribed beforehand. Average reads for naive, central memory and regulatory T cell samples were about 3.7 million. The protocol was immunoSEQ multiplex PCR, while the TCRdb copy is restricted to in-frame clones and leaves out a portion. The table lists fewer than 400,000 clones, about a tenth of them singletons. Study-level findings and limits: Shorter TCRB CDR3s, moderately but significantly so, were found in Type 1 diabetes patients in all four CD4+ subsets.

Turning to this clone: Antigen specificity is unknown.

Each population that was sorted was more than 95% pure. The clonotype originates from a man aged 25 to 45 with type 1 diabetes. Sequences were obtained from central memory CD4+ T cells from blood.

CDR3 sequence (DNA): TGTGCCAGCAGTTCATACGGGGTAGCGGGGACGTACGAGCAGTACTTC. Protein product: CASSSYGVAGTYEQYF. The V call is TRBV6-6, the J call TRBJ2-7, with TRBD2 matching 8 bases. Germline V gives CDR1 MNHNY, CDR2 SVGAGI (reference sequence). This CDR3 comprises 16 residues. J lost 4 bases, V lost 4 bases, and 12 bases had no gene match.